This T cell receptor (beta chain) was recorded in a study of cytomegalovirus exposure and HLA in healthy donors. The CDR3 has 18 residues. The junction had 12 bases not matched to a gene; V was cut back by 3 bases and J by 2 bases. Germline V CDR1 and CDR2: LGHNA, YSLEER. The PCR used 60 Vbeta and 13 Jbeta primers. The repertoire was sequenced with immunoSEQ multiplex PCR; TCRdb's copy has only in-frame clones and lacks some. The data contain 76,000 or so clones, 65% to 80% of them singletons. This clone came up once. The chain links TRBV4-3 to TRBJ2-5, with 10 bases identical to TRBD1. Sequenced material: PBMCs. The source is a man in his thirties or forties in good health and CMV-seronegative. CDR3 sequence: CASSQVRGGTGAQETQYF. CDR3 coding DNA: TGCGCCAGCAGCCAGGTTCGTGGCGGGACAGGGGCACAAGAGACCCAGTACTTC.